This TCR beta chain is from a study of Graves' ophthalmopathy and Graves' hyperthyroidism (dated by TCRdb to 2016 to 2019). As for the study more broadly: Peripheral blood was collected at initial diagnosis, before any treatment. TCR beta repertoire signatures were used to distinguish Graves' ophthalmopathy from Graves' hyperthyroidism and to predict progression to ophthalmopathy. In total, 135 blood samples were TCR-sequenced: 40 to 45 ophthalmopathy, some 72 hyperthyroidism and about 17 hyperthyroidism-to-ophthalmopathy patients. A discovery set of 90 to 100 patients (43 ophthalmopathy, 60 or so stable hyperthyroidism) was enrolled to explore V-J signatures distinguishing ophthalmopathy from hyperthyroidism. An independent validation cohort comprised about 20 hyperthyroidism patients and some 16 patients who later progressed from hyperthyroidism to ophthalmopathy. In over 5 hyperthyroidism patients, the T-cell repertoires found in thyroid tissue were compared with those found in blood. Once sampling was done, hyperthyroidism patients were given methimazole at a starting dose of 30 mg daily, while ophthalmopathy patients were given high-dose intravenous methylprednisolone. The roughly 91 discovery patients were randomly divided into training and test sets at a 7:3 ratio.

Hyperthyroidism was defined as stable when no progression to ophthalmopathy occurred within 18 months of follow-up. Hyperthyroidism patients were newly diagnosed, were aged 18 to 65 years, and had a disease duration under 2 months. Patients with other autoimmune diseases, uncontrolled infections, pregnancy or lactation were excluded. Clinical symptoms, serum thyroxine, TRAb, thyroid ultrasound and orbital computed tomography were used for diagnosis. PBMCs were isolated from about 9.2 ml of fresh peripheral blood by Ficoll-Paque density gradient centrifugation. Trizol reagent was used to extract the total RNA, and its quality was then checked on an Agilent 2100 Bioanalyzer. Concerning this clonotype: No antigen is known for it. No much larger clone is present one base from it, and per-base qualities are unavailable.

For repertoire sequencing, the TCR beta CDR3 regions were amplified from RNA transcripts. HTBI primers and the Qiagen OneStep RT-PCR kit were used in a first-round RT-PCR, which was followed by a second-round multiplex PCR, size selection and purification. Libraries were sequenced on an Illumina HiSeq2000 using paired-end 100 bp reads. Regarding the original processing steps: Reads were processed with SOAPnuke, discarding reads with adapters, uncalled bases, mean Phred below 15, or no exact constant-primer or identifier match. High-quality paired reads were merged with COPE v1.2.5. Each unique nucleotide sequence was defined as a clonotype, and clonotypes were aligned to IMGT TRB V, D and J references with MiTCR v1.1. The analysis was limited to V-J combinations with a frequency above 0.0001, which together covered 99.2% of repertoires. A TCR clonal expansion and chaos score per V-J combination was defined as the ratio of F50 clonal expansion to chaos observed in the TCRdist matrix. Welch's t-statistics and random forest were used to reduce features to 10 to 15 V-J combinations, which were fed into a naive Bayes classifier. The similarity between thyroid and blood repertoires was quantified using the Morisita-Horn index. The public reads were quality trimmed at Q25 with fastp and then assembled into clones with MiXCR by TCRdb, keeping productive beta chains. Each entry is one CDR3 protein sequence, shown with its most common DNA and genes. The V and J calls follow TCRdb's processing rather than the paper's. The sample data list fewer than 650,000 distinct CDR3 sequences, and 22% of these were observed just once. Of the sample, more than 5.5% falls within the top ten clones.

Reading from cysteine to phenylalanine, the CDR3 counts 17 amino acids. The entry retains the CDR3 DNA only, 51 bases that are in frame from base 1. Looking up the germline V gene yields CDR1 MDHEN and CDR2 SYDVKM. Unmatched junction bases come to 8, with V trimmed by 6 bases and J by 4 bases. Overall study results and their limits: Sample size was not predetermined statistically, and investigators were not blinded to group allocation. Most expanded thyroid clonotypes with frequency above 0.001 were also detected in blood, suggesting blood repertoires may reflect the thyroid immune response. In cross-validation, the 13-signature model distinguished ophthalmopathy from stable hyperthyroidism with approximately 90% sensitivity and approximately 81% specificity, and in the test set the corresponding values were approximately 80% and 75%. In validation, the model predicted ophthalmopathy progression with 55% to 71% sensitivity and about 73% specificity; 12 predicted patients were CT-confirmed with GO in a median of roughly 6.8 months.

The chain links TRBV28 with TRBJ2-6; TRBD1 fits 11 bases in the junction. The material sequenced was peripheral blood. The receptor was derived from a woman aged 18-29 years with stable Graves' hyperthyroidism. Some clones in this sample may be carry-over from other donors' samples. Donor details come from another sample of the same person, matched by shared clones. CDR3 reads: CASRPGQGAKGANVLTF. The sequenced DNA: TGTGCCAGCAGACCTGGACAGGGGGCGAAGGGGGCCAACGTCCTGACTTTC.